The clone carrying this T cell receptor (delta chain) was detected a few times. A much more abundant neighbour one base away suggests this may be a read error. TCRdb redid the clone calls on the reads with CATT. The sample contains some 2,500 delta-chain clones, around 46% of which appear only once. This entry belongs to a study of gamma-delta chains in newborns, infants, children. The CDR3 length is 22 residues. The germline gives CDR1 TSWWSYY, CDR2 QGS. V was trimmed by 3 bases and J by 2 bases, leaving 34 bases between them. The source of this sequence is a child who received the measles vaccine. The sequenced sample was blood, obtained at baseline. J is TRDJ1 and V is TRDV1; D tentatively fits TRDD2 or TRDD3 (6 bases each). The CDR3 reads CALGDPEFLTGMRLSGTDKLIF. The CDR3 DNA reads TGTGCTCTTGGGGACCCTGAATTCCTAACGGGGATGCGACTGTCCGGTACCGATAAACTCATCTTT.